This T cell receptor beta chain was found in a study of spatial heterogeneity in lung cancer. Across the study: Each time, sequencing found more beta-chain sequences than alpha-chain sequences. More than eight raw reads, on average, carried each unique TCR and UMI combination.

The time point: sample taken at primary tumor resection. Extraction of whole RNA from tumor, nontumor lung or frozen PBMC preceded unsorted sequencing. This clonotype was seen repeatedly, ten times or more. TCRdb itself ran the 5' RACE reads through MiXCR, one entry per CDR3 protein. The sample has about 39,000 distinct CDR3 sequences; about 5.8% are singletons. CDR1 is DFQATT and CDR2 is SNEGSKA in the germline V gene (reference sequence). V gave up 7 bases and J gave up 0 bases; unmatched junction bases: 6. This CDR3 is 14 amino acids long. This clonotype was sampled from a male donor with early-stage non-small cell lung cancer. The chain is built from TRBV20-1 and TRBJ1-5; 7 nucleotides align to TRBD1. This specimen was PBMCs, taken at surgery. In DNA form, the CDR3 reads TGCAGTGTCACTGCAGGGGGTAGCAATCAGCCCCAGCATTTT. Translating it yields CSVTAGGSNQPQHF.